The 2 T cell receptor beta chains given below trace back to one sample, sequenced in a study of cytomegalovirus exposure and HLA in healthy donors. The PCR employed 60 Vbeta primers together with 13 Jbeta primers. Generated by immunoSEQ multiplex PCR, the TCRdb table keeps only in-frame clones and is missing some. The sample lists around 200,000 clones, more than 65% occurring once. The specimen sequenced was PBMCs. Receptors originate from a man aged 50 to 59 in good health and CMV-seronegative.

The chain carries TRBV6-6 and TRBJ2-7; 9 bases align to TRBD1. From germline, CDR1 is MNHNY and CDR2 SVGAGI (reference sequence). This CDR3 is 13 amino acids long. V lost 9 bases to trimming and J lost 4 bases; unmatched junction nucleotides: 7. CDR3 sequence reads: CASMGTGNYEQYF. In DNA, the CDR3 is TGTGCCAGTATGGGGACAGGGAATTACGAGCAGTACTTC.

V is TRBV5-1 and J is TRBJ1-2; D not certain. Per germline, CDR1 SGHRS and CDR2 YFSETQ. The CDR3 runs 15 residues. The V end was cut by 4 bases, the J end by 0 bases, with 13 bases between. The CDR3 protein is CASSAGGSSNYGYTF. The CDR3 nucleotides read TGCGCCAGCAGCGCCGGCGGCAGCTCTAACTATGGCTACACCTTC.